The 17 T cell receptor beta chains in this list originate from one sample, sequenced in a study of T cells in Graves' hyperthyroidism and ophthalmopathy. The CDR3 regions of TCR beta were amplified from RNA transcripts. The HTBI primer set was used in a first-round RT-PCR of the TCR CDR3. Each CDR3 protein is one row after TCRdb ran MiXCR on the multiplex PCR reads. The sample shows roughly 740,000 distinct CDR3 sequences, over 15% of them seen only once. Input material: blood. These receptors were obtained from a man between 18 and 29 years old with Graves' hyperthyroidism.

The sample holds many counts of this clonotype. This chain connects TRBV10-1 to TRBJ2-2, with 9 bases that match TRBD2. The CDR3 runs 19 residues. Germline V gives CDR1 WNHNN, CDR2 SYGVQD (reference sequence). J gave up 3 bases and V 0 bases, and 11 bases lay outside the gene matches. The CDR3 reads CASSESSLAGPLHTGELFF. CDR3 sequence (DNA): TGCGCCAGCAGTGAGTCGAGTCTAGCGGGACCACTTCACACCGGGGAGCTGTTTTTT.

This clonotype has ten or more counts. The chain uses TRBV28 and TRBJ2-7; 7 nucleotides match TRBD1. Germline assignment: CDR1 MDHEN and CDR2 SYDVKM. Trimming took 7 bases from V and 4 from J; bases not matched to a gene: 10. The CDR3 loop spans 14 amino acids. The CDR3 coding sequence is TGTGCCAGCACCCAATGGGGACAGAGATACGAGCAGTACTTC. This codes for CASTQWGQRYEQYF.

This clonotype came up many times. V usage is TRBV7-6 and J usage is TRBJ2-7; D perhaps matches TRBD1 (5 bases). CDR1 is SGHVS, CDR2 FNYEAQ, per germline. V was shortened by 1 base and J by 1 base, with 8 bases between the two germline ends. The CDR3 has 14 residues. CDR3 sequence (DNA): TGTGCCAGCAGCTTAGATACAGGTTCCTACGAGCAGTACTTC. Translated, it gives CASSLDTGSYEQYF. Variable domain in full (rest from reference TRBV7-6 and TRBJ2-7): GAGVSQSPRYKVTKRGQDVALRCDPISGHVSLYWYRQALGQGPEFLTYFNYEAQQDKSGLPNDRFSAERPEGSISTLTIQRTEQRDSAMYRCASSLDTGSYEQYFGPGTRLTVT.

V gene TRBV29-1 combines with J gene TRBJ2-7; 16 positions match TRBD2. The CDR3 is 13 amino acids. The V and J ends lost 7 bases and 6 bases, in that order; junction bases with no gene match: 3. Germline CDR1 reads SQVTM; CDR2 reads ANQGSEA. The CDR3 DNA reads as TGCAGCGCTGGGACTAGCGGGAGGGGCGAGCAGTACTTC. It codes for CSAGTSGRGEQYF.

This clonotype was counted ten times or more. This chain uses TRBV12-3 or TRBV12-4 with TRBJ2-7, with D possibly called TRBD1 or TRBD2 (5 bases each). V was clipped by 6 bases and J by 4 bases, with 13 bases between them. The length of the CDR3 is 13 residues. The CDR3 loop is CASSRGAEYEQYF. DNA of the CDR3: TGTGCCAGCAGCCGAGGGGCAGAATACGAGCAGTACTTC.

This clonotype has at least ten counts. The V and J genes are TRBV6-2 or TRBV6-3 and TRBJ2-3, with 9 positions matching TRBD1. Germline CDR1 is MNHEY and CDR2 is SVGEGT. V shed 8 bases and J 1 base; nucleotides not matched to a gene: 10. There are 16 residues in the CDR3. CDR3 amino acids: CASRPGTGTGTDTQYF. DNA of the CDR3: TGTGCCAGCCGTCCCGGGACAGGGACCGGCACAGATACGCAGTATTTT.

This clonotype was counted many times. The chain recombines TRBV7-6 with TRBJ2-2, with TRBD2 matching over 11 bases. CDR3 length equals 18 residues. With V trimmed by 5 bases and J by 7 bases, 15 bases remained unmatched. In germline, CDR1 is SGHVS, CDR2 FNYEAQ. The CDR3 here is CASSPRTSGRLSGGELFF. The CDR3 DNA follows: TGTGCCAGCAGCCCCCGGACTAGCGGGCGTCTGTCCGGCGGGGAGCTGTTTTTT.

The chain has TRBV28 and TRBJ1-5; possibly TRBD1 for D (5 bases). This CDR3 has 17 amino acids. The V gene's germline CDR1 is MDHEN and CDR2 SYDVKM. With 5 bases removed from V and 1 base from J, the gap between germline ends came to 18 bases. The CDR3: CASSRLEGPASNQPQHF. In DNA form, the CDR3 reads TGTGCCAGCAGTAGACTTGAGGGGCCGGCGAGCAATCAGCCCCAGCATTTT.

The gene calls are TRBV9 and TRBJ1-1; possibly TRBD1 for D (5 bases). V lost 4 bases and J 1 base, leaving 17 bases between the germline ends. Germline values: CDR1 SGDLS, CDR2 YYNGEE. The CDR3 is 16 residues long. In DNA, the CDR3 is TGTGCCAGCAGCCCCCGATCGGGACCCAAGAACACTGAAGCTTTCTTT. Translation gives CASSPRSGPKNTEAFF.

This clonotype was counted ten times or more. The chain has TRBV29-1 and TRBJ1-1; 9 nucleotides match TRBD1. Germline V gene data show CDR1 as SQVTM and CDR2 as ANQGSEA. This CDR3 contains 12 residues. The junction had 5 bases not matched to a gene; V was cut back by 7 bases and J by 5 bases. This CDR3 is CSAGTGSTEAFF. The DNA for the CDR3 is TGCAGCGCAGGGACAGGGAGTACTGAAGCTTTCTTT.

CDR3 residues: CASSQESPGDRGVYEQYF. CDR3 in DNA: TGCGCCAGCAGCCAAGAAAGCCCGGGCGACAGGGGAGTCTACGAGCAGTACTTC. The V and J genes are TRBV4-1 and TRBJ2-7; TRBD1 matches at 8 bases. The CDR3 runs 18 residues. The trim removed 0 bases at V and 3 bases at J, leaving 13 bases unmatched. Germline CDR1 and CDR2: MGHRA and YSYEKL.

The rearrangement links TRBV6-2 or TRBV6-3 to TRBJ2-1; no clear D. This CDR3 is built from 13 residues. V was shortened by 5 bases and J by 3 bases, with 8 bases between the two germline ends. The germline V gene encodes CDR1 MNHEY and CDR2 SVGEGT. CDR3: CASSPQDYNEQFF. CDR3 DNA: TGTGCCAGCAGTCCCCAGGACTACAATGAGCAGTTCTTC.

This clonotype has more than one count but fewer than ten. The CDR3 sequence: CASSQDQREHNEQFF. Here the CDR3 DNA reads TGTGCCAGCAGCCAAGATCAGCGGGAGCACAATGAGCAGTTCTTC. The chain couples TRBV4-2 to TRBJ2-1; 8 positions match TRBD2. Losses at the gene ends were 0 bases for V and 5 bases for J; bases not matched to a gene: 3. The CDR3 runs to 15 residues. CDR1 and CDR2 (germline): LGHNA, YNFKEQ.

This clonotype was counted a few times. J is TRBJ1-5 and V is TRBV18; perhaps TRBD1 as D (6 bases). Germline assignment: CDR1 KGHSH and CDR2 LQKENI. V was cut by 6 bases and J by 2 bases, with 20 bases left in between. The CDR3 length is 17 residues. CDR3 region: CASSPPVGGAGNQPQHF. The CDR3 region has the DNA TGTGCCAGCTCCCCCCCGGTGGGGGGCGCAGGCAATCAGCCCCAGCATTTT.

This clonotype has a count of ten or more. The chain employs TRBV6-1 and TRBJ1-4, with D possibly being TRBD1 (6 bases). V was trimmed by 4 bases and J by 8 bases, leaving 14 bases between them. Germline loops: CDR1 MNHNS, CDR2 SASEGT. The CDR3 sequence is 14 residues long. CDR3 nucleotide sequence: TGTGCCAGCAGTGCAATGGACAGCTCCGAAAAACTGTTTTTT. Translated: CASSAMDSSEKLFF.

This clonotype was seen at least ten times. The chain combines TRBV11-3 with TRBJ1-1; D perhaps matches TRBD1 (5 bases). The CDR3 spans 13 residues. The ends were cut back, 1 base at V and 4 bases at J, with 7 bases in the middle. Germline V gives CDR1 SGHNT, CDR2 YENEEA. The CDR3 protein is CASSLVGTTEAFF. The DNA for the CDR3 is TGTGCCAGCAGCTTAGTCGGGACCACTGAAGCTTTCTTT.

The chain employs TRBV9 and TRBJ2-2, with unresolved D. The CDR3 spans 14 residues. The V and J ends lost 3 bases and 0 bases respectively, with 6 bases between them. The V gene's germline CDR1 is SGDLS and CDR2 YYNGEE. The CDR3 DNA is TGTGCCAGCAGCGGGAGCCCGAACACCGGGGAGCTGTTTTTT. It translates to CASSGSPNTGELFF.